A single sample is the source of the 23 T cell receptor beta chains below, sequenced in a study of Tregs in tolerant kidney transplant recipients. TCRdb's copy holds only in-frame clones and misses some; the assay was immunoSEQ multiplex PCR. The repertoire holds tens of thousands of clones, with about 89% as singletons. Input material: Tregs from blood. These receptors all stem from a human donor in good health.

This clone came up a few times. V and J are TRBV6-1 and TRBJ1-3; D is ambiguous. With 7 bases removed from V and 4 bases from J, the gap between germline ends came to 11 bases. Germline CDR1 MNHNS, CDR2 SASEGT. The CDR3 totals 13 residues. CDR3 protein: CASTEYSGNTIYF. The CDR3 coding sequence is TGTGCCAGCACGGAGTATTCCGGAAACACCATATATTTT.

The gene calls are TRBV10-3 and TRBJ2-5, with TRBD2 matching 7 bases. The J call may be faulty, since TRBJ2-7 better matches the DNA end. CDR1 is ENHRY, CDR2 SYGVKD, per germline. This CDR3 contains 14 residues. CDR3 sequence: CAISDGLAAYEQYF. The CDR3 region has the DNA TGTGCCATCAGTGATGGTCTAGCGGCGTACGAGCAGTACTTC.

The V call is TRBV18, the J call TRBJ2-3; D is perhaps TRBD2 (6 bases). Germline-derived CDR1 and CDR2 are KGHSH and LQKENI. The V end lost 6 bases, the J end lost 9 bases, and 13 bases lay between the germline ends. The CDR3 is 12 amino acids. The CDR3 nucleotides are TGTGCCAGCTCCGGAGGGGTTTGGACGCAGTATTTT. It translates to CASSGGVWTQYF.

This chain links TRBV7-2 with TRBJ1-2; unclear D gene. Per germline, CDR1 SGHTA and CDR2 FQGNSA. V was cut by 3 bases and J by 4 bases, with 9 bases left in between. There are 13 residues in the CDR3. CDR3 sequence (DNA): TGTGCCAGCAGCTTCGGGGAAGGCTATGGCTACACCTTC. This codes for CASSFGEGYGYTF.

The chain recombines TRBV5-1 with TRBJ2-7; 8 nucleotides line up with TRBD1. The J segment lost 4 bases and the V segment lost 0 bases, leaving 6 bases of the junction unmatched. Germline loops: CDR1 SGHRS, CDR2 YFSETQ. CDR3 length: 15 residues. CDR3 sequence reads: CASSLALQGGYEQYF. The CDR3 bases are TGCGCCAGCAGCTTGGCCTTACAGGGGGGTTACGAGCAGTACTTC.

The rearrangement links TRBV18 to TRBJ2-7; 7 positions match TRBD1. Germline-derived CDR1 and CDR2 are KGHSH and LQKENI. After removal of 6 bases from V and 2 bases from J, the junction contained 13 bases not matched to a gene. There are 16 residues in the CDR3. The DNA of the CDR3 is TGTGCCAGCTCCCGTATCCCCCCGGACAGGACCTACGAGCAGTACTTC. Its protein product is CASSRIPPDRTYEQYF.

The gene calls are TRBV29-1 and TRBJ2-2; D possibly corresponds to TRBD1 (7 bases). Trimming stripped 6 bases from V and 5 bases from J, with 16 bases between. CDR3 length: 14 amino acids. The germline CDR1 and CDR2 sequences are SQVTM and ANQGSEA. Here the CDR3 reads CSVGGQIGTGELFF. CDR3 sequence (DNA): TGCAGCGTGGGGGGACAGATCGGTACCGGGGAGCTGTTTTTT.

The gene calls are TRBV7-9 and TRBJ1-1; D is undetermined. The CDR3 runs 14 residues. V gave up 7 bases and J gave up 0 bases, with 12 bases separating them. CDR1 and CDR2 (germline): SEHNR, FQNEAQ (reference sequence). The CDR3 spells CASIQGVLNTEAFF. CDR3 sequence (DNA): TGTGCCAGCATCCAAGGTGTCTTGAACACTGAAGCTTTCTTT.

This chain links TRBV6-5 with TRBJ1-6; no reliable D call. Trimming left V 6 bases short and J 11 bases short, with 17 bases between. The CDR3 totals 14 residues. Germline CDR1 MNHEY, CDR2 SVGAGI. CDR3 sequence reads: CASRPRRVGTPLHF. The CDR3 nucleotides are TGTGCCAGCAGACCTAGGAGAGTGGGAACACCCCTCCACTTT.

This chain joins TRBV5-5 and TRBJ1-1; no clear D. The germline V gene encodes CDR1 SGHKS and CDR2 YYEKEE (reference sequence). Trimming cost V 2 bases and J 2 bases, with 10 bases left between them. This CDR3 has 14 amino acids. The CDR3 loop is CASSFLSGNTEAFF. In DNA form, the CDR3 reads TGTGCCAGCAGCTTTTTATCAGGTAACACTGAAGCTTTCTTT.

Here the CDR3 DNA reads TGTGCCAGTAGTACCCCCCGGGGCAGGGTTTCCTACGAGCAGTACTTC. Its translation: CASSTPRGRVSYEQYF. This chain joins TRBV19 and TRBJ2-7, with D tentatively TRBD1 or TRBD2 (5 bases each). V was trimmed by 4 bases and J by 1 base, leaving 17 bases between them. CDR1 and CDR2 (germline): LNHDA, SQIVND (reference sequence). CDR3 length equals 16 residues.

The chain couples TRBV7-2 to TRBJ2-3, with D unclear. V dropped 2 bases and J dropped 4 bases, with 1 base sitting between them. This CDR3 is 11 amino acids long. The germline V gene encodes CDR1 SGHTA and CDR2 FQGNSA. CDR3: CASSLSDTQYF. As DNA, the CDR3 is TGTGCCAGCAGCTTATCAGATACGCAGTATTTT.

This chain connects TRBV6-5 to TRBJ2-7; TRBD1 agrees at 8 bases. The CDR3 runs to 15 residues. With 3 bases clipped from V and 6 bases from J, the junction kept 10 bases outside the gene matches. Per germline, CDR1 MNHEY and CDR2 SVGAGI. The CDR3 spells CASSYSIRTGLEQYF. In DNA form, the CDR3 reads TGTGCCAGCAGTTATTCAATTCGGACAGGGCTCGAGCAGTACTTC.

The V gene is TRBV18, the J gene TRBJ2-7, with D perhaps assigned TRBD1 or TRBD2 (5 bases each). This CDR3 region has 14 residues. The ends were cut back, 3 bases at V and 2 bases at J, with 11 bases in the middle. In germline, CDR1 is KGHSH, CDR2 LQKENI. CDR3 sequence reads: CASSPDYRPYEQYF. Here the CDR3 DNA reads TGTGCCAGCTCACCTGACTACAGGCCCTACGAGCAGTACTTC.

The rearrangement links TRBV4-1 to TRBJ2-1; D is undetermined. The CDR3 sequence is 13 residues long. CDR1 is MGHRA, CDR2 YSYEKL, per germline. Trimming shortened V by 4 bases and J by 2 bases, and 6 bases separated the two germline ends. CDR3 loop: CASSPQTYNEQFF. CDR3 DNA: TGCGCCAGCAGCCCTCAGACCTACAATGAGCAGTTCTTC.

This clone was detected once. CDR3 amino acids: CAISESLPDRGYTGELFF. The CDR3 DNA sequence: TGTGCCATCAGTGAGTCTTTACCGGACAGGGGATACACCGGGGAGCTGTTTTTT. The chain uses TRBV10-3 and TRBJ2-2; 9 bases match TRBD1. The V segment lost 0 bases and the J segment 3 bases; nucleotides outside the gene matches: 8. Germline V CDR1 and CDR2: ENHRY, SYGVKD. This CDR3 has 18 residues.

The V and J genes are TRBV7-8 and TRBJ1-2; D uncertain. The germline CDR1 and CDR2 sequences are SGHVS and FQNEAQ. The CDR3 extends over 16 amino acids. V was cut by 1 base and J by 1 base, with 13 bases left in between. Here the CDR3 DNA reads TGTGCCAGCAGCTTAGATCTGGGCAGCGATAACTATGGCTACACCTTC. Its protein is CASSLDLGSDNYGYTF.

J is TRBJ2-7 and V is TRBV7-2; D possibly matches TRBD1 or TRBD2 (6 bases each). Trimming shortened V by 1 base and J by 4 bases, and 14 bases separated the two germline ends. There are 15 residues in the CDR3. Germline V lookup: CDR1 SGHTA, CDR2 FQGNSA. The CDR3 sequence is CASSLVLGGGYEQYF. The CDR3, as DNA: TGTGCCAGCAGCTTAGTACTGGGGGGCGGGTACGAGCAGTACTTC.

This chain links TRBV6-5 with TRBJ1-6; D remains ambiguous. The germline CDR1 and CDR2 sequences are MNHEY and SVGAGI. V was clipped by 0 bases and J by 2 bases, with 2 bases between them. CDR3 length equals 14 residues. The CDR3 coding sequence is TGTGCCAGCAGTTACTCGGCCTATAATTCACCCCTCCACTTT. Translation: CASSYSAYNSPLHF.

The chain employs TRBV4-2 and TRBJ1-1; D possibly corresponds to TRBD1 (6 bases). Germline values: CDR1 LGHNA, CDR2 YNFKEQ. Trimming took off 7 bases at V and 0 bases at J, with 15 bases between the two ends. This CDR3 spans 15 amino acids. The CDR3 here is CASTVPGALNTEAFF. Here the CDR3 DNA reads TGTGCCAGCACCGTGCCGGGGGCTCTGAACACTGAAGCTTTCTTT.

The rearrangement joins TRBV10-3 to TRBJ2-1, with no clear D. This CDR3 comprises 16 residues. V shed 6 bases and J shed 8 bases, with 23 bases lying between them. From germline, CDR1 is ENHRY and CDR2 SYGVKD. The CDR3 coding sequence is TGTGCCATCAGCCCCAAGGGTTCCCCCTCATGGGATGAGCAGTTCTTC. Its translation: CAISPKGSPSWDEQFF.

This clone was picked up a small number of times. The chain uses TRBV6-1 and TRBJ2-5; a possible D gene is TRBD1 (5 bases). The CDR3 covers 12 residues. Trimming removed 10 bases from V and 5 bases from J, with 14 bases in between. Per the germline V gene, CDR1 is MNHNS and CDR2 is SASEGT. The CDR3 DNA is TGTGCCACCGCAGGGTTAATGGAGACCCAGTACTTC. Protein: CATAGLMETQYF.

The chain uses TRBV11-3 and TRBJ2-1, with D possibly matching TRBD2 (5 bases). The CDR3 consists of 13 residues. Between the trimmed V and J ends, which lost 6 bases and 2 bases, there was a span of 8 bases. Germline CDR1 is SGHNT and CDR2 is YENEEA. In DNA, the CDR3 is TGTGCCAGCAGTTCCGGGACCTACAATGAGCAGTTCTTC. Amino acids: CASSSGTYNEQFF.